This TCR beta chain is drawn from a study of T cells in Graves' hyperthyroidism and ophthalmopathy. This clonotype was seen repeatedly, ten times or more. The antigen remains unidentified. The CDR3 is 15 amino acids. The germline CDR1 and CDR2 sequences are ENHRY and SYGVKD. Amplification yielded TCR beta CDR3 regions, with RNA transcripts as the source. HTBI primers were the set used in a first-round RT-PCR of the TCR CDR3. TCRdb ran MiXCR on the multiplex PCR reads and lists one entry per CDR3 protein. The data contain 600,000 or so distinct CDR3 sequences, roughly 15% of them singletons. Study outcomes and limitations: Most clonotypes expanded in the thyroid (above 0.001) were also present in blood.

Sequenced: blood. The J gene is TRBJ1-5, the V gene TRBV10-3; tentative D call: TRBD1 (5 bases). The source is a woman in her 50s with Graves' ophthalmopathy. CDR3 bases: TGTGCGACCCAGGAACAGGCGGGTAGCAATCAGCCCCAGCATTTT. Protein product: CATQEQAGSNQPQHF.